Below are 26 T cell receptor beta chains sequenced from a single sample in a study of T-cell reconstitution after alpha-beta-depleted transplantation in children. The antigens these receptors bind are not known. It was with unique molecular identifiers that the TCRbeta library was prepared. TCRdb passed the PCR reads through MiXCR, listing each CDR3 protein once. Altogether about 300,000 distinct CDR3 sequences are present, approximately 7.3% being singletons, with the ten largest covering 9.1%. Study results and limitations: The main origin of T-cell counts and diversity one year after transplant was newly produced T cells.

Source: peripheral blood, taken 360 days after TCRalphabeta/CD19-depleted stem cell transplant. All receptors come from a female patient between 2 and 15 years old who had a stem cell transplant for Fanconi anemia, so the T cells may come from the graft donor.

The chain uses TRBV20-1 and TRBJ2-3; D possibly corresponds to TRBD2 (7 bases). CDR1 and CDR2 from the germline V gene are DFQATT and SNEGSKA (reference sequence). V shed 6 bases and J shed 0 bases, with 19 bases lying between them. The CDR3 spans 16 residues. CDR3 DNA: TGCAGTGCCCGAAGAGGGGGAGGGCCGAGCACAGATACGCAGTATTTT. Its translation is CSARRGGGPSTDTQYF.

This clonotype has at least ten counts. For the CDR3, the DNA is TGTGCCAGCAGGAGGACTGAAGCTTTCTTT. Amino acid sequence: CASRRTEAFF. The chain employs TRBV28 and TRBJ1-1; no clear D gene. This CDR3 has 10 residues. CDR1 is MDHEN and CDR2 is SYDVKM in the germline V gene. V lost 6 bases and J 5 bases, leaving 4 bases between the germline ends. Drawing the rest from reference TRBV28 and TRBJ1-1, the complete variable domain is DVKVTQSSRYLVKRTGEKVFLECVQDMDHENMFWYRQDPGLGLRLIYFSYDVKMKEKGDIPEGYSVSREKKERFSLILESASTNQTSMYLCASRRTEAFFGQGTRLTVV.

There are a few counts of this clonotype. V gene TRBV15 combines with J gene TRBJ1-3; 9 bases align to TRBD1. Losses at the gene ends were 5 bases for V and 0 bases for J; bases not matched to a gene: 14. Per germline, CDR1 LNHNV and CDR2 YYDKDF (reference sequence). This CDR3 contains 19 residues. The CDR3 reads CATSLGAGDRASSGNTIYF. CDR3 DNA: TGTGCCACCAGCCTCGGGGCGGGGGACAGGGCAAGCTCTGGAAACACCATATATTTT.

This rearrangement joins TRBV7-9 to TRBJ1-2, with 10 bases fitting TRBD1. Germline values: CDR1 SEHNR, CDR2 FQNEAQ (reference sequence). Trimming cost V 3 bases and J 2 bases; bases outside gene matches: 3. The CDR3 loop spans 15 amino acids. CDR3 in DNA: TGTGCCAGCAGCTTCGGGACAGGGGTAAACTATGGCTACACCTTC. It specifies CASSFGTGVNYGYTF.

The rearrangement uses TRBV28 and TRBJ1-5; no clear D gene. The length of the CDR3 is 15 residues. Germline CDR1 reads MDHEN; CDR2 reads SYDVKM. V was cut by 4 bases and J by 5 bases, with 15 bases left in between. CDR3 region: CASSWDTSRYQPQHF. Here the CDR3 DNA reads TGTGCCAGCAGTTGGGATACATCCCGGTATCAGCCCCAGCATTTT.

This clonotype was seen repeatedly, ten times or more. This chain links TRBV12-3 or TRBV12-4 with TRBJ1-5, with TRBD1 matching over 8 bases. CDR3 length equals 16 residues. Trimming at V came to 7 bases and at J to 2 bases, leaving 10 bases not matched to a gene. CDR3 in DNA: TGTGCCAGCACCTCGGACAGGGTTGTTGGCAATCAGCCCCAGCATTTT. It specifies CASTSDRVVGNQPQHF.

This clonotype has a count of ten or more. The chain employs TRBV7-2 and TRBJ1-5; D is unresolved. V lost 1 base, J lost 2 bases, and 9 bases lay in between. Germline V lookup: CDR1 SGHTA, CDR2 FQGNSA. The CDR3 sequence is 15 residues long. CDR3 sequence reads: CASSLVGFGNQPQHF. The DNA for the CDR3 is TGTGCCAGCAGCTTAGTAGGGTTCGGCAATCAGCCCCAGCATTTT.

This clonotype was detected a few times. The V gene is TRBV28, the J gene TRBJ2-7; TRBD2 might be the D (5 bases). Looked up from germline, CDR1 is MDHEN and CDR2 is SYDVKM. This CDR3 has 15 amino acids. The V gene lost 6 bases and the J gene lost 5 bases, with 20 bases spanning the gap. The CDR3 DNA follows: TGTGCCAGCAGACTACTTAGACTACCGGCCCACGAGCAGTACTTC. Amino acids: CASRLLRLPAHEQYF.

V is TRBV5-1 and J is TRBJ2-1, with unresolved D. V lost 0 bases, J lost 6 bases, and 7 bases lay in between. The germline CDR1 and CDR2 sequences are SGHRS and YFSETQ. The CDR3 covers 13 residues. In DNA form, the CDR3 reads TGCGCCAGCAGCTTGGATAGGATCAATGAGCAGTTCTTC. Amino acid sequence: CASSLDRINEQFF.

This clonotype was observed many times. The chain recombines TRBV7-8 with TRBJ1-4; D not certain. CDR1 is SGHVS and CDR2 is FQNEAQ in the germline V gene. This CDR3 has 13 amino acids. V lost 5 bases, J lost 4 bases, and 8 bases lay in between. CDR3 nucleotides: TGTGCCAGCAGCGACCGGGGTAATGAAAAACTGTTTTTT. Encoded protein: CASSDRGNEKLFF.

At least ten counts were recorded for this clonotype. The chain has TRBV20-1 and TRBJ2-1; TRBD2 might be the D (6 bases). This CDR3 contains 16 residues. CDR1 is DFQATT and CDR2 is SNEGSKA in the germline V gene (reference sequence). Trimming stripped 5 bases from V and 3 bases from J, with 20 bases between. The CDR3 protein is CSALDRWEADYNEQFF. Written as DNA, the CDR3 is TGCAGTGCTCTCGATCGCTGGGAGGCCGACTACAATGAGCAGTTCTTC.

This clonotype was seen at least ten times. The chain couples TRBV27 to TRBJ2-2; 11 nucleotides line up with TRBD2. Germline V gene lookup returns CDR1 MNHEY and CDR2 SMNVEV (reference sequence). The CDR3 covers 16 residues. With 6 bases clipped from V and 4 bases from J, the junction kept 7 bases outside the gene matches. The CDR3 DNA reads TGTGCCAGCAGGACTAGCGGGGCTGGTGGCACCGGGGAGCTGTTTTTT. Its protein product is CASRTSGAGGTGELFF.

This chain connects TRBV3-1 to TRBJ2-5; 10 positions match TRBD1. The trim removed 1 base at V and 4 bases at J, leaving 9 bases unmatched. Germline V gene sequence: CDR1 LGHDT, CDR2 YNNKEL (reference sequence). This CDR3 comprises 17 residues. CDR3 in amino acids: CASSQVWGQGRRETQYF. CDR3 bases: TGTGCCAGCAGCCAAGTGTGGGGACAGGGGAGACGAGAGACCCAGTACTTC.

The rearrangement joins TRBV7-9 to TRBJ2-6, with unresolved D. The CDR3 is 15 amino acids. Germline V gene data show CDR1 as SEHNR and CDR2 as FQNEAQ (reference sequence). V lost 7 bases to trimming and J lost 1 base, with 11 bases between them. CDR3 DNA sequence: TGTGCCAGCACCACGACCCGGTCTGGGGCCAACGTCCTGACTTTC. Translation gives CASTTTRSGANVLTF.

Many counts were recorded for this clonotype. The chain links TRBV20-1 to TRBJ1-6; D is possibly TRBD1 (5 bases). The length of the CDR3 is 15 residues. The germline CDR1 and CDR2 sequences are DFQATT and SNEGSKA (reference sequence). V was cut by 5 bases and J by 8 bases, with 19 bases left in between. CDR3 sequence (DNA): TGCAGTGCTCAACTACAGGAGGGTCTTCATTCACCCCTCCACTTT. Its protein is CSAQLQEGLHSPLHF.

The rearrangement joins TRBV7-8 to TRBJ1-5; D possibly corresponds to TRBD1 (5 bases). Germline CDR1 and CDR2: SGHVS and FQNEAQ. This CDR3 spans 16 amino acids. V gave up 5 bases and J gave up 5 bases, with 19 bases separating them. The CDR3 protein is CASSPRTRATYQPQHF. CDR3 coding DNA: TGTGCCAGCAGCCCTAGGACCAGGGCCACTTATCAGCCCCAGCATTTT.

The CDR3 loop is CASSQRRLAGGLTGELFF. The CDR3 DNA follows: TGCGCCAGCAGCCAGAGAAGACTAGCGGGGGGGCTGACCGGGGAGCTGTTTTTT. V usage is TRBV4-1 and J usage is TRBJ2-2, with TRBD2 matching over 14 bases. Trimming took 3 bases from V and 5 from J; bases not matched to a gene: 8. Germline V lookup: CDR1 MGHRA, CDR2 YSYEKL. This CDR3 spans 18 amino acids.

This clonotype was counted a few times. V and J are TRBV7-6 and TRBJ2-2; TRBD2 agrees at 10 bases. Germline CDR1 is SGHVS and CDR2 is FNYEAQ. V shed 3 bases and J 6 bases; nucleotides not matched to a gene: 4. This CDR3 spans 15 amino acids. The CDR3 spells CASSFSGTSAGELFF. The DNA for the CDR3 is TGTGCCAGCAGCTTTTCCGGGACTAGCGCCGGGGAGCTGTTTTTT.

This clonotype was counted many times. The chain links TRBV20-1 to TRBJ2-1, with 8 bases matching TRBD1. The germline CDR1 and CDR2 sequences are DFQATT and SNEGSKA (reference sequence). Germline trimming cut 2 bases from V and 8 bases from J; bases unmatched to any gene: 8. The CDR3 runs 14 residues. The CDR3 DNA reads TGCAGTGCTAGAAGCCGGGACAGGCGGTATGAGCAGTTCTTC. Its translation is CSARSRDRRYEQFF.

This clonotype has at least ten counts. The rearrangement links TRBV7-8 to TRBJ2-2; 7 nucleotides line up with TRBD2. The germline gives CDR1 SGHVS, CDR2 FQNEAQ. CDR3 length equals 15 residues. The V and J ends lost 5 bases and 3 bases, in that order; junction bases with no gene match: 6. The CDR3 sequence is CASSRSGAYTGELFF. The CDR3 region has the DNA TGTGCCAGCAGCCGAAGCGGGGCTTACACCGGGGAGCTGTTTTTT.

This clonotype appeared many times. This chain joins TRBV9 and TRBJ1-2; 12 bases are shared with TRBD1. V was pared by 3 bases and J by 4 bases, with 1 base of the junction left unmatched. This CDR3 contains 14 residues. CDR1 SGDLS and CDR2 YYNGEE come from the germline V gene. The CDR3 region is CASSEGQGAYGYTF. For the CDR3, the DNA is TGTGCCAGCAGCGAGGGACAGGGGGCCTATGGCTACACCTTC.

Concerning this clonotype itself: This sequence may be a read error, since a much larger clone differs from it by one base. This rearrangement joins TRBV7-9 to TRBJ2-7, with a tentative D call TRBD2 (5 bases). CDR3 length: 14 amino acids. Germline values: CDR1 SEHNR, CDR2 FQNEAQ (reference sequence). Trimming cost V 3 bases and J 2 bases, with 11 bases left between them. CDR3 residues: CASSFDGDTYEQYV. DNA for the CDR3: TGTGCCAGCAGCTTCGACGGGGATACCTACGAGCAGTACGTC.

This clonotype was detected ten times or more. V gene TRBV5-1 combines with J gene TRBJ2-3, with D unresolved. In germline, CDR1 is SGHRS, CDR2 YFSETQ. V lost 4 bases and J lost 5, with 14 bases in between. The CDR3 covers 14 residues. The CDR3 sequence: CASSQIEPGDTQYF. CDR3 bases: TGCGCCAGCAGCCAAATAGAACCGGGAGATACGCAGTATTTT.

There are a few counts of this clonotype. CDR3 protein: CASSLGAGSSGANVLTF. The CDR3 DNA follows: TGTGCCAGCAGCTTAGGCGCAGGGAGCTCTGGGGCCAACGTCCTGACTTTC. The V gene is TRBV7-6, the J gene TRBJ2-6; D possibly uses TRBD1 or TRBD2 (5 bases each). This CDR3 contains 17 residues. Between the trimmed V and J ends, which lost 1 base and 0 bases, there was a span of 10 bases. Germline V gene data show CDR1 as SGHVS and CDR2 as FNYEAQ.

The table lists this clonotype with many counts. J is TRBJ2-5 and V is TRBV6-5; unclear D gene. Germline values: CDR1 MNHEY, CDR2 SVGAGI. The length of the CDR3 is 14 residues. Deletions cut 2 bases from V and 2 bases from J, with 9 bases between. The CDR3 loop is CASSYMSVQETQYF. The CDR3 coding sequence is TGTGCCAGCAGTTACATGAGCGTTCAAGAGACCCAGTACTTC.

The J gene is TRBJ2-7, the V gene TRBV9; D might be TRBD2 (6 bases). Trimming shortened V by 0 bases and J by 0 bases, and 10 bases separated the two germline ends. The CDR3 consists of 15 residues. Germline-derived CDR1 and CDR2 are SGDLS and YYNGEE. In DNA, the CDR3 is TGTGCCAGCAGCGTAGGAGGGGACTTCTCCTACGAGCAGTACTTC. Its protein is CASSVGGDFSYEQYF.